One and the same sample provided the 30 T cell receptor beta chains below, sequenced in a study of Ad26.COV2.S vaccination and SARS-CoV-2 variants. Specified treatment: over 15 received Ad26.COV2.S at low or high dose, single or two shots; roughly five received placebo; per-sample allocation not given. On day 63 after the first injection, vaccine and placebo recipients gave samples. Using immunoSEQ multiplex PCR, the repertoire was profiled, and TCRdb retains in-frame clones only, with some absent. The sample holds hundreds of thousands of clones, around 92% seen once. Here the sequenced sample was peripheral blood, taken in a trial of Ad26.COV2.S vaccine versus placebo. Receptors were obtained from a person between 18 and 65 years old who received the Ad26.COV2.S COVID-19 vaccine or a placebo.

The count of this clone is one. The chain has TRBV27 and TRBJ2-3; D is possibly TRBD2 (5 bases). The CDR3 has 16 amino acids. Germline V gene data show CDR1 as MNHEY and CDR2 as SMNVEV (reference sequence). V lost 0 bases, J lost 5 bases, and 15 bases lay in between. The CDR3 here is CASSLSRLLKGDTQYF. As DNA, the CDR3 is TGTGCCAGCAGTTTATCCAGACTACTTAAAGGAGATACGCAGTATTTT.

V is TRBV7-6 and J is TRBJ2-5; a weak D match, TRBD1 (6 bases). Trimming removed 1 base from V and 5 bases from J, with 17 bases in between. Germline V gives CDR1 SGHVS, CDR2 FNYEAQ. CDR3 length: 16 amino acids. The CDR3 sequence is CASSLVLGTSTETQYF. CDR3 sequence (DNA): TGTGCCAGCAGCTTAGTTTTAGGGACAAGTACGGAGACCCAGTACTTC.

This chain links TRBV10-2 with TRBJ2-2; 12 positions match TRBD2. The germline V gene has CDR1 WSHSY and CDR2 SAAADI. With V trimmed by 10 bases and J by 0 bases, 0 bases remained unmatched. The CDR3 totals 14 residues. For the CDR3, the DNA is TGCGCCACTAGCGGGGGGGCGAACACCGGGGAGCTGTTTTTT. Translating gives CATSGGANTGELFF.

The genes are TRBV4-1 and TRBJ2-5, with TRBD2 identical over 7 bases. Germline values: CDR1 MGHRA, CDR2 YSYEKL. The CDR3 runs 14 residues. V trimming: 1 base; J trimming: 5 bases; junction bases outside the gene matches: 4. The CDR3 reads CASSQGEGLETQYF. The CDR3 DNA reads as TGCGCCAGCAGCCAAGGGGAGGGCCTGGAGACCCAGTACTTC.

V gene TRBV13 combines with J gene TRBJ2-5; D is ambiguous. Germline values: CDR1 PRHDT, CDR2 FYEKMQ (reference sequence). Trimming removed 4 bases from V and 5 bases from J, with 14 bases in between. The CDR3 spans 14 residues. Written as DNA, the CDR3 is TGTGCCAGCAGCTCTCCCGGGCCCTGGGAGACCCAGTACTTC. This gives the protein CASSSPGPWETQYF.

The rearrangement links TRBV19 to TRBJ1-2; TRBD1 might be the D (6 bases). Germline CDR1 reads LNHDA; CDR2 reads SQIVND (reference sequence). This CDR3 has 14 amino acids. V lost 1 base, J lost 5 bases, and 11 bases lay in between. This CDR3 reads CASSIARGWYGYTF. The CDR3 DNA reads TGTGCCAGTAGTATAGCCAGGGGCTGGTATGGCTACACCTTC.

The chain couples TRBV27 to TRBJ2-7; no clear D gene. The length of the CDR3 is 13 residues. Germline V gives CDR1 MNHEY, CDR2 SMNVEV (reference sequence). V was pared by 3 bases and J by 4 bases, with 10 bases between. The DNA for the CDR3 is TGTGCCAGCAGTTTCACGGACGGGTACGAGCAGTACTTC. This gives the protein CASSFTDGYEQYF.

Only one count was recorded for this clone. The gene calls are TRBV7-2 and TRBJ2-4; D possibly corresponds to TRBD1 (5 bases). The CDR3 loop spans 17 amino acids. Germline V gene data show CDR1 as SGHTA and CDR2 as FQGNSA. The V end lost 5 bases, the J end lost 1 base, and 18 bases lay between the germline ends. The CDR3 DNA follows: TGTGCCAGCAGCCAACCTAGGGGAACCCTGGCCAAAAACATTCAGTACTTC. It codes for CASSQPRGTLAKNIQYF.

J is TRBJ2-3 and V is TRBV4-1, with TRBD1 as a possible D gene (5 bases). Germline CDR1 MGHRA, CDR2 YSYEKL. The CDR3 has 14 residues. Trimming took off 4 bases at V and 1 base at J, with 9 bases between the two ends. CDR3 sequence (DNA): TGCGCCAGCAGCCCGGGCAGGGGCACAGATACGCAGTATTTT. It encodes CASSPGRGTDTQYF.

The rearrangement links TRBV6-2 or TRBV6-3 to TRBJ2-2; D is possibly TRBD2 (5 bases). V dropped 0 bases and J dropped 9 bases, with 8 bases sitting between them. The CDR3 totals 13 residues. Germline V gives CDR1 MNHEY, CDR2 SVGEGT. In DNA form, the CDR3 reads TGTGCCAGCAGTTACTCTTGGACTCGGGAGCTGTTTTTT. Translating gives CASSYSWTRELFF.

The gene calls are TRBV19 and TRBJ1-1; 7 nucleotides match TRBD1. Germline assignment: CDR1 LNHDA and CDR2 SQIVND (reference sequence). The length of the CDR3 is 16 residues. Losses at the gene ends were 1 base for V and 0 bases for J; bases not matched to a gene: 5. The CDR3 region has the DNA TGTGCCAGTAGTATAGGAGAGACAGGGATGAACACTGAAGCTTTCTTT. The encoded protein is CASSIGETGMNTEAFF.

The rearrangement links TRBV5-1 to TRBJ2-5; D is unclear. Trimming stripped 2 bases from V and 1 base from J, with 9 bases between. Germline CDR1 is SGHRS and CDR2 is YFSETQ. The CDR3 is made up of 14 amino acids. CDR3 amino acids: CASSFNTGQETQYF. The CDR3, as DNA: TGCGCCAGCAGCTTCAACACGGGCCAAGAGACCCAGTACTTC.

The chain combines TRBV9 with TRBJ2-1, with 10 bases identical to TRBD2. The CDR3 contains 16 residues. CDR1 is SGDLS and CDR2 is YYNGEE in the germline V gene. J gave up 9 bases and V 4 bases, and 13 bases lay outside the gene matches. DNA for the CDR3: TGTGCCAGCAGCCTTAAACCGGGACTAGCGCCAGGTGAGCAGTTCTTC. Translation gives CASSLKPGLAPGEQFF.

Concerning this clone: This specimen includes other DNA sequences encoding the same CDR3. The chain is built from TRBV20-1 and TRBJ1-1; no clear D gene. CDR1 DFQATT and CDR2 SNEGSKA come from the germline V gene (reference sequence). This CDR3 has 12 residues. Trimming cost V 3 bases and J 0 bases, with 5 bases left between them. CDR3 bases: TGCAGTGCTAGTGGCTTGAACACTGAAGCTTTCTTT. It translates to CSASGLNTEAFF.

The chain combines TRBV14 with TRBJ2-5; unclear D gene. Per germline, CDR1 SGHDN and CDR2 FVKESK. The CDR3 consists of 14 residues. The V gene lost 0 bases and the J gene lost 5 bases, with 10 bases spanning the gap. The CDR3 spells CASSQDLGWETQYF. Written as DNA, the CDR3 is TGTGCCAGCAGCCAAGATTTAGGGTGGGAGACCCAGTACTTC. Full variable domain (remainder filled in from reference TRBV14 and TRBJ2-5): EAGVTQFPSHSVIEKGQTVTLRCDPISGHDNLYWYRRVMGKEIKFLLHFVKESKQDESGMPNNRFLAERTGGTYSTLKVQPAELEDSGVYFCASSQDLGWETQYFGPGTRLLVL.

This chain links TRBV2 with TRBJ2-7; D may correspond to TRBD1 or TRBD2 (5 bases each). V lost 11 bases, J lost 3 bases, and 14 bases lay in between. Germline CDR1 reads SNHLY; CDR2 reads FYNNEI. This CDR3 is built from 12 residues. The CDR3 sequence: CAARGAHYEQYF. The CDR3 bases are TGTGCCGCCAGAGGGGCTCACTACGAGCAGTACTTC.

In its sample, this clone was seen a few times. J is TRBJ2-3 and V is TRBV10-2; TRBD2 matches at 10 bases. V trimming: 2 bases; J trimming: 1 base; junction bases outside the gene matches: 3. The CDR3 covers 16 residues. CDR1 WSHSY and CDR2 SAAADI come from the germline V gene. Written as DNA, the CDR3 is TGCGCCAGCAGTGAGGGGCTAGCGGGGGGCACAGATACGCAGTATTTT. Residues: CASSEGLAGGTDTQYF.

This chain joins TRBV11-2 and TRBJ2-4; D gene uncertain. CDR3 length: 11 residues. Between the trimmed V and J ends, which lost 5 bases and 13 bases, there was a span of 12 bases. CDR1 SGHAT and CDR2 FQNNGV come from the germline V gene. For the CDR3, the DNA is TGTGCCAGCAGCAAGACCAAGATCCAGTACTTC. Translating it yields CASSKTKIQYF.

This clone occurred once. The genes are TRBV12-3 or TRBV12-4 and TRBJ2-7, with D possibly being TRBD2 (5 bases). The V end was cut by 4 bases, the J end by 4 bases, with 8 bases between. The CDR3 runs 12 residues. The CDR3 DNA follows: TGTGCCAGCAGTTCCCTAGCTTACGAGCAGTACTTC. It encodes CASSSLAYEQYF.

The chain carries TRBV3-1 (or the pseudogene TRBV3-2) and TRBJ1-2; 11 bases line up with TRBD1. This CDR3 spans 16 amino acids. Germline lookup yields CDR1 LGHDT and CDR2 YNNKEL (reference sequence). V lost 3 bases, J lost 8 bases, and 11 bases stayed unmatched. The CDR3 reads CASSHRTGGVSVGYTF. As DNA, the CDR3 is TGTGCCAGCAGCCACAGGACAGGGGGCGTCTCAGTCGGCTACACCTTC.

The J gene is TRBJ1-2, the V gene TRBV7-9; no clear D gene. V dropped 1 base and J dropped 8 bases, with 11 bases sitting between them. The CDR3 runs to 13 residues. Germline CDR1 SEHNR, CDR2 FQNEAQ (reference sequence). CDR3 region: CASSLDPFEGYTF. CDR3 sequence (DNA): TGTGCCAGCAGCTTAGACCCCTTTGAGGGCTACACCTTC. Full variable domain (missing parts from reference TRBV7-9 and TRBJ1-2): DTGVSQNPRHKITKRGQNVTFRCDPISEHNRLYWYRQTLGQGPEFLTYFQNEAQLEKSRLLSDRFSAERPKGSFSTLEIQRTEQGDSAMYLCASSLDPFEGYTFGSGTRLTVV.

The chain combines TRBV19 with TRBJ1-2; perhaps TRBD1 as D (5 bases). The germline V and J ends were trimmed by 3 bases and 4 bases, with 9 bases remaining between them. Germline loops: CDR1 LNHDA, CDR2 SQIVND (reference sequence). This CDR3 spans 13 amino acids. The CDR3 nucleotides are TGTGCCAGTAGTATGGGGCGGTTCTATGGCTACACCTTC. Translating gives CASSMGRFYGYTF.

The chain is built from TRBV13 and TRBJ2-7, with 7 bases aligning to TRBD1. The CDR3 is 14 residues long. After removal of 2 bases from V and 6 bases from J, the junction contained 7 bases not matched to a gene. Germline values: CDR1 PRHDT, CDR2 FYEKMQ (reference sequence). For the CDR3, the DNA is TGTGCCAGCAGCTTAAGTGACAGGGCGGGCGAGCAGTACTTC. Protein: CASSLSDRAGEQYF.

The CDR3 is CATSDLGGQGGTGELFF. The CDR3, as DNA: TGTGCCACCAGTGATTTGGGGGGACAGGGTGGCACCGGGGAGCTGTTTTTT. The J gene is TRBJ2-2, the V gene TRBV24-1, with 9 bases identical to TRBD1. With V trimmed by 0 bases and J by 4 bases, 5 bases remained unmatched. Germline V CDR1 and CDR2: KGHDR, SFDVKD. The CDR3 runs to 17 residues.

The CDR3: CASSLGGGANQPQHF. For the CDR3, the DNA is TGTGCCAGCAGTTTAGGGGGGGGCGCTAATCAGCCCCAGCATTTT. This chain joins TRBV27 and TRBJ1-5; D may be TRBD1 (6 bases). CDR1 is MNHEY and CDR2 is SMNVEV in the germline V gene (reference sequence). V gave up 2 bases and J gave up 4 bases, with 12 bases separating them. The CDR3 consists of 15 residues.

This clone was detected only once. DNA for the CDR3: TGTGCCAGCAGCGCCGACAGCAAATGGGATCAGCCCCAGCATTTT. Protein product: CASSADSKWDQPQHF. The rearrangement joins TRBV9 to TRBJ1-5; a possible D gene is TRBD1 (5 bases). Trimming pared 3 bases from V and 5 bases from J, leaving 15 bases between. The CDR3 contains 15 residues. Germline V gene sequence: CDR1 SGDLS, CDR2 YYNGEE.

The chain joins TRBV15 to TRBJ2-1, with D perhaps given as TRBD1 or TRBD2 (5 bases each). V lost 0 bases and J 5 bases, leaving 14 bases between the germline ends. Germline V CDR1 and CDR2: LNHNV, YYDKDF (reference sequence). The CDR3 sequence is 16 residues long. The CDR3 DNA reads TGTGCCACCAGCAGAGATGGGGGACCCGGGGACAATGAGCAGTTCTTC. Its translation: CATSRDGGPGDNEQFF.

This chain links TRBV5-1 with TRBJ2-3; 7 bases fit TRBD2. V was clipped by 7 bases and J by 3 bases; unmatched bases: 2. The CDR3 length is 12 residues. Germline CDR1 is SGHRS and CDR2 is YFSETQ. DNA for the CDR3: TGCGCCAGCGGACTAGGTACAGATACGCAGTATTTT. It translates to CASGLGTDTQYF.

The chain couples TRBV24-1 to TRBJ1-1; D unresolved. V lost 4 bases and J lost 4, with 9 bases in between. Germline-derived CDR1 and CDR2 are KGHDR and SFDVKD. The CDR3 spans 13 residues. This chain's CDR3 is CATSESGPTEAFF. The DNA for the CDR3 is TGTGCCACCAGTGAGTCCGGGCCCACTGAAGCTTTCTTT.

This chain uses TRBV19 with TRBJ1-2; tentatively, D is TRBD1 (5 bases). Trimming pared 0 bases from V and 0 bases from J, leaving 11 bases between. The CDR3 has 16 residues. Per germline, CDR1 LNHDA and CDR2 SQIVND (reference sequence). CDR3 DNA sequence: TGTGCCAGTAGTATAGACAGGGCCGAAGCTAACTATGGCTACACCTTC. Its protein product is CASSIDRAEANYGYTF.